A single sample is the source of the 25 T cell receptor beta chains below, sequenced in a study of chemoradiotherapy in HPV16-positive cancers. Produced via immunoSEQ multiplex PCR; TCRdb's table is partial and in-frame only. The table records 9,500 to 15,000 clones, roughly 63% of them present only once. Sampling took place from a patient who underwent chemoradiotherapy. These TCRs come from a human donor with HPV-associated anogenital cancer.

The rearrangement links TRBV30 to TRBJ2-7, with D maybe TRBD1 (6 bases). The V gene lost 3 bases and the J gene lost 2 bases, with 14 bases spanning the gap. The CDR3 spans 14 residues. CDR1 and CDR2 from the germline V gene are GTSNPN and SVGIG (reference sequence). CDR3 loop: CAWRRQVTAYEQYF. CDR3 sequence (DNA): TGTGCCTGGAGAAGACAGGTTACCGCCTACGAGCAGTACTTC.

This clone came up a few times. This sequence joins TRBV21-1 and TRBJ1-2; TRBD1 is the table's D call, not checked against the DNA. TRBV21-1 is given as a pseudogene. The CDR3 sequence is 12 residues long. CDR3 region: CASSKQGAGYTF. In nucleotides, the CDR3 is TGTGCCAGCAGCAAGCAGGGGGCTGGCTACACCTTC.

This chain uses TRBV7-2 with TRBJ1-1; D is uncertain. There are 14 residues in the CDR3. The V end was cut by 6 bases, the J end by 3 bases, with 14 bases between. Germline loops: CDR1 SGHTA, CDR2 FQGNSA. In DNA, the CDR3 is TGTGCCAGCAGTCCCGACCGGCAGTACACTGAAGCTTTCTTT. Its protein is CASSPDRQYTEAFF.

This sequence joins TRBV30 and TRBJ1-5; D perhaps matches TRBD1 (6 bases). The CDR3 spans 15 residues. Germline V gives CDR1 GTSNPN, CDR2 SVGIG (reference sequence). Trimming took 0 bases from V and 7 from J, leaving 16 bases between them. CDR3 amino acids: CAWSVLGQGFQPQHF. The CDR3 DNA reads TGTGCCTGGAGTGTACTAGGGCAGGGGTTCCAGCCCCAGCATTTT.

This sequence joins TRBV19 and TRBJ1-5, with D perhaps TRBD1 (5 bases). This CDR3 comprises 13 residues. With 3 bases removed from V and 6 bases from J, the gap between germline ends came to 9 bases. The V gene's germline CDR1 is LNHDA and CDR2 SQIVND (reference sequence). In DNA form, the CDR3 reads TGTGCCAGTAGTATTGGGGCGGGTCAGCCCCAGCATTTT. Amino acids: CASSIGAGQPQHF.

The chain joins TRBV11-2 to TRBJ2-3, with 8 bases identical to TRBD2. Germline assignment: CDR1 SGHAT and CDR2 FQNNGV. Trimming took 5 bases from V and 1 from J; bases not matched to a gene: 5. The CDR3 covers 15 residues. DNA for the CDR3: TGTGCCAGCAGCGCCAGCGGGGGACGCACAGATACGCAGTATTTT. This translates into CASSASGGRTDTQYF.

The V and J genes are TRBV28 and TRBJ2-5, with 7 bases aligning to TRBD2. Germline CDR1 is MDHEN and CDR2 is SYDVKM. The CDR3 has 15 residues. V dropped 2 bases and J dropped 2; count of bases not matched to a gene: 5. Here the CDR3 DNA reads TGTGCCAGCAGTTTAATTCCAGCGGGGCAAGAGACCCAGTACTTC. Residues: CASSLIPAGQETQYF. Supplemented by reference TRBV28 and TRBJ2-5, the full variable domain reads DVKVTQSSRYLVKRTGEKVFLECVQDMDHENMFWYRQDPGLGLRLIYFSYDVKMKEKGDIPEGYSVSREKKERFSLILESASTNQTSMYLCASSLIPAGQETQYFGPGTRLLVL.

This clone was picked up a small number of times. V gene TRBV6-1 combines with J gene TRBJ1-1; tentative D call: TRBD1 (6 bases). The CDR3 contains 13 residues. Trimming removed 6 bases from V and 2 bases from J, with 10 bases in between. Germline V CDR1 and CDR2: MNHNS, SASEGT. DNA for the CDR3: TGTGCCAGCAGCCTGGACAGTAACACTGAAGCTTTCTTT. Protein: CASSLDSNTEAFF.

This clone has only a few counts. CDR3 sequence: CSVAGGASTDTQYF. The CDR3 DNA sequence: TGCAGCGTTGCGGGGGGGGCTTCTACAGATACGCAGTATTTT. The rearrangement uses TRBV29-1 and TRBJ2-3; the match to TRBD2 covers 8 bases. Germline CDR1 reads SQVTM; CDR2 reads ANQGSEA. The CDR3 runs 14 residues. Unmatched junction bases numbered 6, after V lost 4 bases and J lost 3 bases.

The chain joins TRBV29-1 to TRBJ1-4; no firm D call. V was cut by 5 bases and J by 0 bases, with 10 bases left in between. The CDR3 runs to 14 residues. Germline lookup yields CDR1 SQVTM and CDR2 ANQGSEA. The DNA for the CDR3 is TGCAGCGTTAGGTTGGCCGCAACTAATGAAAAACTGTTTTTT. Its protein is CSVRLAATNEKLFF.

The table lists this clone with a count of one. The chain carries TRBV10-3 and TRBJ1-1; a weak D match, TRBD1 (6 bases). V was trimmed by 6 bases and J by 7 bases, leaving 18 bases between them. Germline loops: CDR1 ENHRY, CDR2 SYGVKD. The CDR3 contains 14 residues. CDR3 loop: CAISRGQGPFEAFF. In DNA form, the CDR3 reads TGTGCCATCAGCCGAGGGCAGGGGCCTTTTGAAGCTTTCTTT.

The chain joins TRBV28 to TRBJ1-3; 7 bases agree with TRBD1. The junction had 4 bases not matched to a gene; V was cut back by 5 bases and J by 0 bases. The V gene's germline CDR1 is MDHEN and CDR2 SYDVKM. The CDR3 is 15 residues long. CDR3 region: CASSMTGISGNTIYF. CDR3 sequence (DNA): TGTGCCAGCAGTATGACAGGGATCTCTGGAAACACCATATATTTT.

The sample holds a few counts of this clone. An end of the junction differs from the germline gene, which may be a read error. The chain has TRBV7-7 and TRBJ1-5, with D unclear. The CDR3 length is 13 residues. From germline, CDR1 is SSHAT and CDR2 FNYEAQ (reference sequence). This CDR3 is CASSKGTNQPQHF. The CDR3 coding sequence is TGTGCTAGCAGTAAGGGAACCAATCAGCCCCAGCATTTT. The entire variable domain, with the rest obtained from reference TRBV7-7 and TRBJ1-5, is as follows: GAGVSQSPRYKVTKRGQDVTLRCDPISSHATLYWYQQALGQGPEFLTYFNYEAQPDKSGLPSDRFSAERPEGSISTLTIQRTEQRDSAMYRCASSKGTNQPQHFGDGTRLSIL.

The chain employs TRBV10-2 and TRBJ2-5; 14 bases agree with TRBD2. The CDR3 contains 16 residues. V lost 6 bases to trimming and J lost 5 bases; unmatched junction nucleotides: 8. CDR1 WSHSY and CDR2 SAAADI come from the germline V gene. The CDR3 is CASSRLAGGPGETQYF. CDR3 DNA: TGCGCCAGCAGCCGACTAGCGGGGGGGCCAGGGGAGACCCAGTACTTC.

The V and J genes are TRBV5-1 and TRBJ2-3; the match to TRBD1 covers 8 bases. Germline-derived CDR1 and CDR2 are SGHRS and YFSETQ. This CDR3 has 15 residues. V was clipped by 4 bases and J by 8 bases; unmatched bases: 12. This chain's CDR3 is CASSLDRGPSGTQYF. The CDR3 region has the DNA TGCGCCAGCAGCCTAGACAGGGGCCCTTCGGGTACGCAGTATTTT. Together with reference TRBV5-1 and TRBJ2-3, the CDR3 gives the full variable domain: KAGVTQTPRYLIKTRGQQVTLSCSPISGHRSVSWYQQTPGQGLQFLFEYFSETQRNKGNFPGRFSGRQFSNSRSEMNVSTLELGDSALYLCASSLDRGPSGTQYFGPGTRLTVL.

The chain employs TRBV18 and TRBJ1-2; D not resolved. This CDR3 has 13 residues. Trimming took off 6 bases at V and 7 bases at J, with 15 bases between the two ends. The V gene's germline CDR1 is KGHSH and CDR2 LQKENI. Here the CDR3 reads CASSPLTLGGYTF. The DNA for the CDR3 is TGTGCCAGCTCCCCGTTGACGTTGGGTGGCTACACCTTC. Drawing the rest from reference TRBV18 and TRBJ1-2, the complete variable domain is NAGVMQNPRHLVRRRGQEARLRCSPMKGHSHVYWYRQLPEEGLKFMVYLQKENIIDESGMPKERFSAEFPKEGPSILRIQQVVRGDSAAYFCASSPLTLGGYTFGSGTRLTVV.

The V and J genes are TRBV5-1 and TRBJ2-7; 7 nucleotides line up with TRBD1. From germline, CDR1 is SGHRS and CDR2 YFSETQ. The junction had 16 bases not matched to a gene; V was cut back by 4 bases and J by 0 bases. The CDR3 runs 18 residues. CDR3 region: CASSPTAVRQGSSYEQYF. Here the CDR3 DNA reads TGCGCCAGCAGCCCTACAGCAGTAAGACAGGGCAGCTCCTACGAGCAGTACTTC. Using reference TRBV5-1 and TRBJ2-7 for the parts outside the CDR3, the full variable domain is KAGVTQTPRYLIKTRGQQVTLSCSPISGHRSVSWYQQTPGQGLQFLFEYFSETQRNKGNFPGRFSGRQFSNSRSEMNVSTLELGDSALYLCASSPTAVRQGSSYEQYFGPGTRLTVT.

This chain uses TRBV29-1 with TRBJ2-7; D is ambiguous. Looked up from germline, CDR1 is SQVTM and CDR2 is ANQGSEA. The CDR3 sequence is 14 residues long. The V end lost 6 bases, the J end lost 3 bases, and 18 bases lay between the germline ends. The chain's CDR3 is CSVAMGTTLYEQYF. The DNA of the CDR3 is TGCAGCGTGGCCATGGGTACCACACTCTACGAGCAGTACTTC.

This clone was seen only a few times. Written as DNA, the CDR3 is TGTGCCAGCCAACAGGCCAATTCACCCCTCCACTTT. Protein product: CASQQANSPLHF. This chain joins TRBV6-1 and TRBJ1-6; weak D call: TRBD1 (5 bases). CDR1 and CDR2 from the germline V gene are MNHNS and SASEGT. This CDR3 comprises 12 residues. The V and J ends lost 8 bases and 7 bases respectively, with 9 bases between them.

This rearrangement joins TRBV10-3 to TRBJ2-7, with D unclear. This CDR3 is 13 amino acids long. Trimming shortened V by 7 bases and J by 0 bases, and 10 bases separated the two germline ends. Germline assignment: CDR1 ENHRY and CDR2 SYGVKD. The CDR3 nucleotides read TGTGCCATCACCCAGACACCCTCCTACGAGCAGTACTTC. As protein: CAITQTPSYEQYF.

The chain links TRBV19 to TRBJ1-2, with D possibly matching TRBD1 (6 bases). The germline CDR1 and CDR2 sequences are LNHDA and SQIVND (reference sequence). The CDR3 is made up of 15 amino acids. V was shortened by 2 bases and J by 9 bases, with 19 bases between the two germline ends. In nucleotides, the CDR3 is TGTGCCAGTAGTATATTCCCGCCAGGGGTGATCAGCTACACCTTC. Encoded protein: CASSIFPPGVISYTF.

J is TRBJ1-4 and V is TRBV30, with TRBD1 identical over 7 bases. J lost 8 bases, V lost 5 bases, and 11 bases had no gene match. This CDR3 has 14 residues. Germline assignment: CDR1 GTSNPN and CDR2 SVGIG (reference sequence). The CDR3 region is CAWGIGQAGEKLFF. The CDR3 nucleotides are TGTGCCTGGGGTATTGGACAGGCGGGGGAAAAACTGTTTTTT.

The CDR3 loop is CAWSLYPGQGHGYTF. The CDR3 DNA reads as TGTGCCTGGAGCCTGTACCCAGGACAGGGGCATGGCTACACCTTC. The chain carries TRBV30 and TRBJ1-2, with TRBD1 matching over 9 bases. V lost 3 bases, J lost 6 bases, and 11 bases stayed unmatched. The CDR3 consists of 15 residues. Germline CDR1 and CDR2: GTSNPN and SVGIG (reference sequence).

The chain has TRBV6-5 and TRBJ2-3, with a tentative D call TRBD2 (6 bases). The CDR3 is made up of 14 amino acids. Germline values: CDR1 MNHEY, CDR2 SVGAGI. V lost 6 bases and J lost 2, with 12 bases in between. CDR3 loop: CASSAGFFTDTQYF. CDR3 DNA sequence: TGTGCCAGCAGCGCGGGATTTTTCACAGATACGCAGTATTTT.

This clone was observed a handful of times. In nucleotides, the CDR3 is TGTGCCAGCAGTCTCCGTCGGACGGGAAATTCACCCCTCCACTTT. This translates into CASSLRRTGNSPLHF. J is TRBJ1-6 and V is TRBV27; D gene ambiguous. The CDR3 covers 15 residues. Germline V CDR1 and CDR2: MNHEY, SMNVEV (reference sequence). Trimming shortened V by 5 bases and J by 7 bases, and 15 bases separated the two germline ends.